These 18 T cell receptor beta chains came from one sample sequenced in a study of STAT5B mutations in CD4+ large granular lymphocyte leukemia. The repertoire was sequenced with immunoSEQ multiplex PCR; TCRdb's copy has only in-frame clones and lacks some. In the table there are some 33,000 clones, approximately 81% of which are singletons. The sequenced sample was CD4+ T cells from blood buffy coats. These TCRs come from a human donor in good health.

The chain couples TRBV29-1 to TRBJ1-1; weak D call: TRBD1 (5 bases). Germline CDR1 and CDR2: SQVTM and ANQGSEA. V was trimmed by 4 bases and J by 4 bases, leaving 16 bases between them. The CDR3 extends over 14 amino acids. CDR3 bases: TGCAGCGTTGGGGCTAATTCGGGGGGCACTGAAGCTTTCTTT. Amino acids: CSVGANSGGTEAFF.

This sequence joins TRBV2 and TRBJ2-6; D perhaps matches TRBD2 (5 bases). CDR1 and CDR2 (germline): SNHLY, FYNNEI. The CDR3 has 19 amino acids. The V end was cut by 0 bases, the J end by 0 bases, with 15 bases between. The CDR3 is CASSEAEGPLYSGANVLTF. The CDR3 bases are TGTGCCAGCAGTGAAGCCGAGGGCCCTCTCTACTCTGGGGCCAACGTCCTGACTTTC.

The J gene is TRBJ2-5, the V gene TRBV14; D is unresolved. TRBJ2-7 matches the DNA end more closely, so the J call is doubtful. Germline V gives CDR1 SGHDN, CDR2 FVKESK. The CDR3 is made up of 21 amino acids. In DNA, the CDR3 is TGTGCCAGCAGCCCCCTCATGGGAATTCGCGGCAACTACCCCCGATCCTACGAGCAGTACTTC. Amino acid sequence: CASSPLMGIRGNYPRSYEQYF.

The chain employs TRBV6-5 and TRBJ2-5; 9 bases match TRBD2. The CDR3 is 16 residues long. Germline-derived CDR1 and CDR2 are MNHEY and SVGAGI. V shed 0 bases and J 5 bases; nucleotides not matched to a gene: 7. In nucleotides, the CDR3 is TGTGCCAGCAGTTACTCGAGTCTAGCGGGAAAGGAGACCCAGTACTTC. It codes for CASSYSSLAGKETQYF.

The rearrangement links TRBV5-6 to TRBJ1-5; D gene uncertain. In germline, CDR1 is SGHDT, CDR2 YYEEEE. The CDR3 is 17 amino acids. The V and J ends lost 1 base and 0 bases respectively, with 14 bases between them. CDR3: CASSLLGRGYSNQPQHF. CDR3 bases: TGTGCCAGCAGCTTGTTGGGTCGTGGATATAGCAATCAGCCCCAGCATTTT.

The V call is TRBV7-9, the J call TRBJ1-2, with D perhaps TRBD1 (6 bases). This CDR3 is 14 amino acids long. The ends were cut back, 1 base at V and 5 bases at J, with 11 bases in the middle. CDR1 and CDR2 (germline): SEHNR, FQNEAQ (reference sequence). CDR3 DNA: TGTGCCAGCAGCTTAGGCGGGCAGGGGTATGGCTACACCTTC. The encoded protein is CASSLGGQGYGYTF. Supplemented by reference TRBV7-9 and TRBJ1-2, the full variable domain reads DTGVSQNPRHKITKRGQNVTFRCDPISEHNRLYWYRQTLGQGPEFLTYFQNEAQLEKSRLLSDRFSAERPKGSFSTLEIQRTEQGDSAMYLCASSLGGQGYGYTFGSGTRLTVV.

The V call is TRBV19, the J call TRBJ2-7, with 10 bases matching TRBD2. The CDR3 is made up of 17 amino acids. CDR1 is LNHDA, CDR2 SQIVND, per germline (reference sequence). V shed 2 bases and J 1 base; nucleotides not matched to a gene: 8. The CDR3 DNA reads as TGTGCCAGTAGTATAAAAACTAGCGGGGACCTTTCCTACGAGCAGTACTTC. Translating gives CASSIKTSGDLSYEQYF.

In its sample, this clone was seen once. The chain combines TRBV4-2 with TRBJ2-1; 11 bases line up with TRBD2. The CDR3 length is 15 residues. Unmatched junction bases numbered 7, after V lost 4 bases and J lost 8 bases. CDR1 is LGHNA, CDR2 YNFKEQ, per germline. CDR3 in amino acids: CASSPGTSGRDEQFF. CDR3 DNA sequence: TGTGCCAGCAGCCCCGGGACTAGCGGAAGGGATGAGCAGTTCTTC.

The rearrangement joins TRBV7-2 to TRBJ2-5, with D possibly TRBD1 on 8 matching bases. This CDR3 is 16 amino acids long. V lost 4 bases, J lost 9 bases, and 24 bases lay in between. Germline V gene data show CDR1 as SGHTA and CDR2 as FQGNSA. The DNA of the CDR3 is TGTGCCAGCAGCTGGACACAGGGGGGGGCCGGAGGGGCCCAGTACTTC. Its translation is CASSWTQGGAGGAQYF.

The rearrangement joins TRBV5-6 to TRBJ2-7; possibly TRBD2 for D (6 bases). The CDR3 consists of 16 residues. The V and J ends lost 0 bases and 2 bases respectively, with 15 bases between them. Germline-derived CDR1 and CDR2 are SGHDT and YYEEEE. The CDR3 bases are TGTGCCAGCAGCTTGGGGGTTTGGGGGGATACCTACGAGCAGTACTTC. Protein: CASSLGVWGDTYEQYF.

There are a few counts of this clone. The chain recombines TRBV7-7 with TRBJ2-5, with unresolved D. The CDR3 has 13 amino acids. Trimming removed 0 bases from V and 2 bases from J, with 4 bases in between. The germline CDR1 and CDR2 sequences are SSHAT and FNYEAQ (reference sequence). Here the CDR3 reads CASSLARQETQYF. CDR3 DNA sequence: TGTGCCAGCAGCTTAGCCAGGCAAGAGACCCAGTACTTC.

The chain employs TRBV25-1 and TRBJ1-2; D is ambiguous. V was clipped by 2 bases and J by 12 bases, with 13 bases between them. Looked up from germline, CDR1 is MGHDK and CDR2 is SYGVNS. CDR3 length: 12 residues. The chain's CDR3 is CASSEGIAQHTF. Here the CDR3 DNA reads TGTGCCAGCAGTGAAGGGATAGCTCAACACACCTTC.

DNA for the CDR3: TGTGCCAGCACCTTTCGGGTGACAGGGTTTGATCAGCCCCAGCATTTT. It specifies CASTFRVTGFDQPQHF. The rearrangement uses TRBV28 and TRBJ1-5; TRBD1 aligns across 7 bases. J was trimmed by 5 bases and V by 7 bases; bases with no gene match: 14. Looked up from germline, CDR1 is MDHEN and CDR2 is SYDVKM. The CDR3 has 16 amino acids. The full variable domain, rest sourced from reference TRBV28 and TRBJ1-5, is DVKVTQSSRYLVKRTGEKVFLECVQDMDHENMFWYRQDPGLGLRLIYFSYDVKMKEKGDIPEGYSVSREKKERFSLILESASTNQTSMYLCASTFRVTGFDQPQHFGDGTRLSIL.

The chain combines TRBV7-9 with TRBJ1-1; D may be TRBD1 (5 bases). CDR3 size: 13 residues. Deletions cut 0 bases from V and 11 bases from J, with 13 bases between. Germline V gene sequence: CDR1 SEHNR, CDR2 FQNEAQ (reference sequence). DNA of the CDR3: TGTGCCAGCAGCTTAGCTGCCAGGGAAGAGGCTTTCTTT. It encodes CASSLAAREEAFF.

The chain employs TRBV5-1 and TRBJ1-4; TRBD1 might be the D (5 bases). V lost 0 bases to trimming and J lost 9 bases, with 18 bases between them. Germline CDR1 reads SGHRS; CDR2 reads YFSETQ. The CDR3 spans 16 residues. The chain's CDR3 is CASSLAWDPIRKKLFF. CDR3 coding DNA: TGCGCCAGCAGCTTGGCCTGGGACCCGATACGGAAAAAACTGTTTTTT.

This clone showed up just a few times. This chain joins TRBV19 and TRBJ1-5; D ambiguous. Trimming left V 8 bases short and J 3 bases short, with 17 bases between. Germline CDR1 and CDR2: LNHDA and SQIVND (reference sequence). This CDR3 has 15 amino acids. The chain's CDR3 is CASHRAGLHNQPQHF. In DNA form, the CDR3 reads TGTGCCAGTCATAGGGCGGGCCTCCACAATCAGCCCCAGCATTTT.

Regarding this clone: Other DNA sequences in the same sample also yield this CDR3. This chain joins TRBV27 and TRBJ2-7; TRBD1 matches at 10 bases. There are 14 residues in the CDR3. With 3 bases clipped from V and 3 bases from J, the junction kept 2 bases outside the gene matches. Germline loops: CDR1 MNHEY, CDR2 SMNVEV (reference sequence). CDR3 bases: TGTGCCAGCAGTTTGGGGGACAGGGGCTACGAGCAGTACTTC. It specifies CASSLGDRGYEQYF.

In its sample, this clone was seen a few times. V gene TRBV18 combines with J gene TRBJ1-5, with a tentative D call TRBD1 (6 bases). The CDR3 covers 16 residues. Trimming cost V 2 bases and J 0 bases, with 11 bases left between them. Germline V lookup: CDR1 KGHSH, CDR2 LQKENI. The CDR3 DNA reads TGTGCCAGCTCACCAACCACAGGGACTAGCAATCAGCCCCAGCATTTT. It encodes CASSPTTGTSNQPQHF.